This record concerns one T cell receptor (beta chain) sequence. These data come from a study of blood T cell repertoires in COVID-19. Data came from immunoSEQ multiplex PCR; TCRdb stores just in-frame clones and leaves some out. The sample holds about 140,000 clones, about 82% seen once. Germline V gene sequence: CDR1 SEHNR, CDR2 FQNEAQ (reference sequence). V shed 1 base and J shed 4 bases, with 16 bases lying between them. The CDR3 is 16 residues long. The J gene is TRBJ1-1, the V gene TRBV7-9, with D possibly matching TRBD1 (5 bases). The material sequenced was peripheral blood. This TCR derives from a woman of 80 years or more with active or convalescent COVID-19. CDR3 amino acids: CASSLEGSTWGTEAFF. The CDR3 DNA is TGTGCCAGCAGCTTAGAGGGGTCTACCTGGGGCACTGAAGCTTTCTTT. Filled out from reference TRBV7-9 and TRBJ1-1, the complete variable domain reads DTGVSQNPRHKITKRGQNVTFRCDPISEHNRLYWYRQTLGQGPEFLTYFQNEAQLEKSRLLSDRFSAERPKGSFSTLEIQRTEQGDSAMYLCASSLEGSTWGTEAFFGQGTRLTVV.